This TCR beta chain emerged from a study of blood T cell repertoires in COVID-19 (TCRdb year 2020). Concerning the study at large: Samples from collaborators originated in the United States, Italy and Spain and spanned both the acute and convalescent phases of COVID-19. The material from the prospective study consisted of cDNA or gDNA derived from T cells, B-cell-depleted T cells, or PBMCs. The dataset comprised deeply sampled blood TCRbeta repertoires from subjects exposed to, actively infected with, or recovered from COVID-19. The repertoires were released in a freely available public database meant as a resource for research on the immune response to SARS-CoV-2. Samples were obtained from the ongoing ImmuneRACE study (first 160 participants) and from about 1,300 subjects provided by 6 global collaborators. Nearly every sample came with metadata listing a de-identified subject ID, COVID-19 status, age in years and sex. Where HLA class I and class II types were available, the types were taken from metadata supplied by the sample provider, not from assay-based typing. Broad study findings and their caveats: Clinical and demographic metadata were provided uncurated, with the amount varying by source and participant.

The immunoSEQ Assay, a bias-controlled multiplex PCR, was used to amplify TCRbeta CDR3 regions from genomic DNA. The authors' pipeline ran thus. Nucleated cell counts per sample were estimated from amplification of reference gene primers within the assay. To quantify the absolute abundance of each unique TCRbeta CDR3 rearrangement, sequence reads were collapsed and filtered. Productive Simpson clonality was computed per sample as the square root of Simpson's diversity index over productive rearrangements. TCRdb's version of the immuneACCESS table is confined to in-frame rearrangements and falls short of the full clone set. An unresolved V gene accounts for under half of the shortfall where checked; the remainder is of unknown origin. The DNA gave D and trimming, while V, J and clone size come from that table. The sample includes fewer than 250,000 clones, with roughly 85% observed a single time. In total, the top ten clones hold about 10% of the sample.

As for this clone: Its recognized antigen is unknown. There are no base qualities to consult, and no much larger clone falls within one base.

Inclusive of the bounding cysteine and phenylalanine, the CDR3 is 14 residues long. This entry keeps only the CDR3 DNA: 42 bases, framed from base 1. Trimming at the junction amounts to 1 base on V and 7 bases on J, and the germline ends lie 10 bases apart. CDR1 and CDR2, per the germline V gene, are MGHDK and SYGVNS. Participants in the prospective study were aged about 18 to 95 years, lived in under 30 United States geographic areas, and enrolled through a virtual design. To assign participants to cohorts, the prospective study relied on clinical history that participants themselves reported in a screening survey and a study questionnaire. For ImmuneRACE Cohort 3, a participant was defined as recovered based on two consecutive negative NP/OP PCR tests, clearance by a healthcare professional, or resolution of symptoms. Mobile phlebotomists in the prospective study collected whole blood, serum and a nasopharyngeal or oropharyngeal swab from every participant. Prospective study participants could optionally give additional blood draws and questionnaires over an approximately 2-month period. Before DNA extraction, blood samples from the prospective study were shipped at room temperature or frozen.

The source of this sequence is a man aged 25-45 years who had recovered from COVID-19. The sequencing sample was made of PBMCs or T cells enriched from blood (not recorded which). In this chain, TRBV25-1 is recombined with TRBJ2-2; the D gene identity is not certain. The CDR3 protein is CASSEWAAHGELFF. In nucleotide form, the sequence is TGTGCCAGCAGTGAATGGGCAGCACACGGGGAGCTGTTTTTT.